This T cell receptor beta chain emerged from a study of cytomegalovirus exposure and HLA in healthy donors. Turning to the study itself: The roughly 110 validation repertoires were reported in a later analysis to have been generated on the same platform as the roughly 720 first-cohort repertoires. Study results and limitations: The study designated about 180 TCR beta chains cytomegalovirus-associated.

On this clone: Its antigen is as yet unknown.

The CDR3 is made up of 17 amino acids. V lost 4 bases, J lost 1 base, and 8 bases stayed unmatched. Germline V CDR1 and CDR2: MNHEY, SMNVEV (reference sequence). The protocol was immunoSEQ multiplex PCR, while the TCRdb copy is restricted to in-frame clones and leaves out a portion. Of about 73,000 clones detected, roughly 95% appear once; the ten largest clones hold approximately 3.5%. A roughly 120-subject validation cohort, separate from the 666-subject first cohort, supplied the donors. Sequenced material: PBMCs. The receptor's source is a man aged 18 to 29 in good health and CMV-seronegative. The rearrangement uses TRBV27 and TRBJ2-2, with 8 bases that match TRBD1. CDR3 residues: CASSSFPGTGNTGELFF. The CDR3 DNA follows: TGTGCCAGCAGTTCCTTCCCGGGGACAGGGAACACCGGGGAGCTGTTTTTT.